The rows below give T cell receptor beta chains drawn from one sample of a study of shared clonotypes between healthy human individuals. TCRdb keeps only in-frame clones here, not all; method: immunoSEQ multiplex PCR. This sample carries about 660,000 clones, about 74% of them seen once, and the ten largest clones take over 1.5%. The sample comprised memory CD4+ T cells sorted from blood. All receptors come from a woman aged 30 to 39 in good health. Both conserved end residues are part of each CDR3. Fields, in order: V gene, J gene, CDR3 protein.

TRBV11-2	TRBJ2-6	CASRPRTGANVLTF
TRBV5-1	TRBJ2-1	CASSLSSGSYNEQFF
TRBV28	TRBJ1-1	CASRTEYQAFF
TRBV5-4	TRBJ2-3	CASSLAGLAPHTQYF
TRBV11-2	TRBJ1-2	CASGGTGGNGYTF
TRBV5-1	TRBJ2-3	CASSLGGVRDTQYF
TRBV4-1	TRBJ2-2	CASADRVSVFGTGELFF
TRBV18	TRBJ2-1	CASSPTANNEQFF
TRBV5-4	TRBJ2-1	CASSLIADHYNEQFF
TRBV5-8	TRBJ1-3	CASSARQFSGNTIYF
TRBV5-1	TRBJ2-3	CASSLEYHTDTQYF
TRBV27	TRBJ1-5	CASSTTVYQPQHF
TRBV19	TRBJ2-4	CASSMGWRSLAKNIQYF
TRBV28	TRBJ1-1	CASRQPDRATEAFF
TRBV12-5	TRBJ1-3	CASAPLGRTAKGNTIYF
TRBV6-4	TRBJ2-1	CASSRGLAGVKNEQFF
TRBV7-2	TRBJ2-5	CASSLQREETQYF
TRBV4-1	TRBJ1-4	CASSAGQFATNEKLFF
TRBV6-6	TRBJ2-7	CASRKGTGGTYEQYF
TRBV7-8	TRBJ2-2	CASSHPGDRGARELFF
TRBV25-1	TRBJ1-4	CASSGWVGEKLFF
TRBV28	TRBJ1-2	CASSLNFYGYTF
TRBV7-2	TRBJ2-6	CASSYKTGSGANVLTF
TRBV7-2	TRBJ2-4	CASSLVSLVPKNIQYF
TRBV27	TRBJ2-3	CASSLGNSGSDTQYF
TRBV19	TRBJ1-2	CASGLTGPNYGYTF
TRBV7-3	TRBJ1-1	CASSANQGTEAFF
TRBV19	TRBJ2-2	CASDAFGAPNTGELFF
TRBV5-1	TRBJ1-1	CASTDTLNTEAFF